This T cell receptor (beta chain) was observed in a study of shared clonotypes between healthy human individuals. Regarding the study as a whole: Memory subsets generally showed smaller estimated richness than naive subsets did.

Naive CD8 cells comprised CD45RO-negative, CCR7-positively selected cells, excluding terminally differentiated effector memory CD45RA+ cells. On sorted subsets, replicate PCRs used 150 to 250 ng DNA, or around 30,000 T cell genomes. Sequenced by immunoSEQ multiplex PCR; TCRdb stores in-frame clones only, minus some. The sample records over 2 million clones, less than 95% being singletons. This CDR3 comprises 11 residues. The V gene's germline CDR1 is GTSNPN and CDR2 SVGIG (reference sequence). Regarding this clone: Its antigen remains unknown.

This clonotype was obtained from a man between 18 and 29 years old in good health. This rearrangement joins TRBV30 to TRBJ2-5; weak D call: TRBD2 (6 bases). The end of the DNA fits TRBJ2-7 better, so the J call may be wrong. Material for sequencing was naive CD8+ T cells sorted from blood. Here the CDR3 DNA reads TGTGCCTGGAGTGGGGGGGACGAGCAGTACTTC. Encoded protein: CAWSGGDEQYF.